Below, 14 T cell receptor beta chains from the same sample are listed, as sequenced in a study of cytomegalovirus exposure and HLA in healthy donors (dated by TCRdb to about 2017). Preparation of the library involved the immunoSEQ multiplex PCR assay. A mixture of 60 forward primers for TCR Vbeta segments and 13 reverse primers for TCR Jbeta segments was used in the multiplex PCR. TCRdb limited this immuneACCESS table to in-frame rearrangements with V and J called. A share of clones is missing; checked studies link under half to unresolved V genes, and the rest is unexplained. The sample includes approximately 88,000 clones, with around three quarters observed a single time. Together, the top ten hold under 7% of the sample. The sample taken for sequencing was PBMCs. These receptors all come from a man aged 30-40 years in good health and CMV-seropositive.

The sample holds a few counts of this clone. V usage is TRBV27 and J usage is TRBJ1-1, with D unclear. The ends were cut back, 6 bases at V and 6 bases at J, with 14 bases in the middle. Germline V gene data show CDR1 as MNHEY and CDR2 as SMNVEV (reference sequence). The CDR3 is 13 residues long. Written as DNA, the CDR3 is TGTGCCAGCAGGCCATCGGGTGGCGCTGAAGCTTTCTTT. Its translation is CASRPSGGAEAFF.

This clone was seen just once. The chain links TRBV7-9 to TRBJ1-1; D unclear. The V gene lost 3 bases and the J gene lost 1 base, with 3 bases spanning the gap. Germline CDR1 is SEHNR and CDR2 is FQNEAQ (reference sequence). The CDR3 is 12 residues long. CDR3 region: CASSFQNTEAFF. The CDR3 DNA is TGTGCCAGCAGCTTCCAGAACACTGAAGCTTTCTTT.

This clone was found a few times. The chain joins TRBV25-1 to TRBJ2-1, with 7 bases fitting TRBD1. Looked up from germline, CDR1 is MGHDK and CDR2 is SYGVNS. The CDR3 extends over 12 amino acids. With V trimmed by 6 bases and J by 7 bases, 3 bases remained unmatched. The CDR3, as DNA: TGTGCCAGCAGGAGGGGGCAGAATGAGCAGTTCTTC. It translates to CASRRGQNEQFF.

The V gene is TRBV5-3, the J gene TRBJ2-7, with 7 nucleotides matching TRBD1. TRBV5-3 is an ORF for which the function is uncertain. The CDR3 covers 17 residues. After removal of 2 bases from V and 2 bases from J, the junction contained 13 bases not matched to a gene. CDR3: CARSFFIGTGAPYEQYV. The CDR3, as DNA: TGTGCCAGAAGCTTTTTCATCGGCACAGGGGCACCCTACGAGCAGTACGTC.

In its sample, this clone was seen once. The V and J genes are TRBV7-8 and TRBJ1-1; D may be TRBD1 (5 bases). The CDR3 length is 14 residues. Germline V lookup: CDR1 SGHVS, CDR2 FQNEAQ. V gave up 0 bases and J gave up 4 bases, with 9 bases separating them. CDR3 coding DNA: TGTGCCAGCAGCTTAGCGAGCGGGACCACTGAAGCTTTCTTT. Protein sequence: CASSLASGTTEAFF.

In DNA, the CDR3 is TGTGCCAGCAGCTTAGCCTGGACAGGGATGAACACTGAAGCTTTCTTT. This encodes CASSLAWTGMNTEAFF. V and J are TRBV7-8 and TRBJ1-1, with 8 bases matching TRBD1. The CDR3 consists of 16 residues. Looked up from germline, CDR1 is SGHVS and CDR2 is FQNEAQ. V trimming: 0 bases; J trimming: 0 bases; junction bases outside the gene matches: 3.

J is TRBJ1-2 and V is TRBV29-1; D unclear. The CDR3 spans 12 residues. Germline values: CDR1 SQVTM, CDR2 ANQGSEA. Trimming cost V 3 bases and J 8 bases, with 13 bases left between them. CDR3 nucleotide sequence: TGCAGCGTTGAGAAGGCCCGCGGAGGCTACACCTTC. Translated, it gives CSVEKARGGYTF. The variable domain in full, completed from reference TRBV29-1 and TRBJ1-2, reads SAVISQKPSRDICQRGTSLTIQCQVDSQVTMMFWYRQQPGQSLTLIATANQGSEATYESGFVIDKFPISRPNLTFSTLTVSNMSPEDSSIYLCSVEKARGGYTFGSGTRLTVV.

The chain couples TRBV5-4 to TRBJ2-7; 10 bases map to TRBD1. The V gene's germline CDR1 is SGHNT and CDR2 YYREEE (reference sequence). The CDR3 loop spans 15 amino acids. V trimming: 3 bases; J trimming: 7 bases; junction bases outside the gene matches: 10. This chain's CDR3 is CASSSRGQGLREQYF. The CDR3 nucleotides are TGTGCCAGCAGCTCGCGGGGACAGGGGCTTCGGGAGCAGTACTTC.

The chain links TRBV7-8 to TRBJ1-4; D unclear. Germline lookup yields CDR1 SGHVS and CDR2 FQNEAQ. The germline V and J ends were trimmed by 5 bases and 8 bases, with 6 bases remaining between them. The length of the CDR3 is 11 residues. For the CDR3, the DNA is TGTGCCAGCAGCCCGCGGGAAAAACTGTTTTTT. Translated: CASSPREKLFF.

The V gene is TRBV6-6, the J gene TRBJ1-5; TRBD1 aligns across 7 bases. CDR1 MNHNY and CDR2 SVGAGI come from the germline V gene (reference sequence). Trimming removed 9 bases from V and 0 bases from J; junction bases left unmatched: 2. The CDR3 totals 13 residues. The CDR3 DNA is TGTGCCAGTACAGGGGATAGCAATCAGCCCCAGCATTTT. Translated: CASTGDSNQPQHF.

This chain links TRBV25-1 with TRBJ2-2; D possibly corresponds to TRBD2 (5 bases). V was clipped by 5 bases and J by 6 bases, with 16 bases between them. CDR3 length equals 15 residues. The germline V gene encodes CDR1 MGHDK and CDR2 SYGVNS. CDR3 region: CASSFYGGVPGELFF. The CDR3 bases are TGTGCCAGCAGTTTCTATGGAGGCGTGCCCGGGGAGCTGTTTTTT. The full variable domain, rest sourced from reference TRBV25-1 and TRBJ2-2, is EADIYQTPRYLVIGTGKKITLECSQTMGHDKMYWYQQDPGMELHLIHYSYGVNSTEKGDLSSESTVSRIRTEHFPLTLESARPSHTSQYLCASSFYGGVPGELFFGEGSRLTVL.

This clone was observed a handful of times. J is TRBJ2-7 and V is TRBV7-9, with 9 nucleotides matching TRBD2. The CDR3 is 13 amino acids. The ends lost 6 bases at V and 4 bases at J; junction bases unmatched: 4. CDR1 is SEHNR and CDR2 is FQNEAQ in the germline V gene (reference sequence). CDR3 sequence: CASSYLAGYEQYF. The CDR3 bases are TGTGCCAGCAGTTATCTAGCGGGGTACGAGCAGTACTTC.

The CDR3 DNA is TGTGCCAGCTCACCACCGACAGGGCGCTCTGGAAACACCATATATTTT. Residues: CASSPPTGRSGNTIYF. The V and J genes are TRBV18 and TRBJ1-3; 7 bases line up with TRBD1. V was pared by 0 bases and J by 0 bases, with 2 bases of the junction left unmatched. The CDR3 contains 16 residues. Germline values: CDR1 KGHSH, CDR2 LQKENI.

The chain uses TRBV5-6 and TRBJ1-2, with D tentatively TRBD1 (6 bases). Germline V gene data show CDR1 as SGHDT and CDR2 as YYEEEE. This CDR3 contains 15 residues. V was shortened by 0 bases and J by 2 bases, with 11 bases between the two germline ends. The DNA for the CDR3 is TGTGCCAGCAGCTTGGCCGCAGACAGGAACTATGGCTACACCTTC. Amino acids: CASSLAADRNYGYTF.